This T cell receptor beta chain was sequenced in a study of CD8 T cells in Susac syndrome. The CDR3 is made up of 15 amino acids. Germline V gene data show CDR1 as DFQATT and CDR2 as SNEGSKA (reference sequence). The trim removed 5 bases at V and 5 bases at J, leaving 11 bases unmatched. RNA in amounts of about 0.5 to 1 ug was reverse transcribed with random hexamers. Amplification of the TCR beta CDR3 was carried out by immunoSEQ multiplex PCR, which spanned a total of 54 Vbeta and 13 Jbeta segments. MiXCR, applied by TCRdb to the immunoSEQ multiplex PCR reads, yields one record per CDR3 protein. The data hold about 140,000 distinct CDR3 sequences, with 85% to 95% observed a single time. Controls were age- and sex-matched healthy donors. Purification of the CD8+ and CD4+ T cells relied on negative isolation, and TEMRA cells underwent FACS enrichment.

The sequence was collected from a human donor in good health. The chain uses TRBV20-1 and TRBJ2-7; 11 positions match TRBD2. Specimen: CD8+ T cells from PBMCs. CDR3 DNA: TGCAGTGCTGGATCCGGGACTAGCGGTTTTCACGAGCAGTACTTC. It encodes CSAGSGTSGFHEQYF.